This T cell receptor (beta chain) was documented in a study of blood T cell repertoires in COVID-19 (dated by TCRdb to the early 2020s). Background for the entire study: The collaborator samples originated in the United States, Italy and Spain and spanned the acute and convalescent phases of COVID-19. The prospective study material was composed of cDNA or gDNA derived from T cells, B-cell-depleted T cells, or PBMCs. The dataset comprised deeply sampled blood TCRbeta repertoires from subjects exposed to, actively infected with, or recovered from COVID-19. The repertoires were made available in a free public database intended to serve as a resource for research on the immune response to SARS-CoV-2. Samples came from the ongoing ImmuneRACE study (first 160 participants) plus 1,254 subjects from 6 global collaborators. Sample metadata almost always included a de-identified subject ID, COVID-19 status, age in years and sex. Where available, HLA class I and class II types were obtained from metadata supplied by the sample provider rather than from assay-based typing. The research as a whole found: Clinical and demographic metadata were provided uncurated, with the amount varying by source and participant.

Whole blood was collected in K2EDTA tubes by collaborating institutions according to the institutions' own protocols. For TCRbeta analysis, collaborators shipped samples as frozen whole blood, isolated PBMCs, or DNA extracted from either of those sample types. Reading from cysteine to phenylalanine, the CDR3 counts 12 amino acids. Only the CDR3 region is kept as DNA, spanning 36 bases read in frame from base 1. Compared with germline, V lacks 5 bases and J lacks 6 bases; bases without a gene match: 3. About this clone itself: Its antigen is still unknown. Base quality data are lacking; no much larger clone is found one base away.

The immunoSEQ Assay, a bias-controlled multiplex PCR, was used to amplify TCRbeta CDR3 regions from genomic DNA. The study's own analysis went as follows. The number of nucleated cells in each sample was estimated from the amplification of reference gene primers within the assay. To quantify the absolute abundance of each unique TCRbeta CDR3 rearrangement, sequence reads were collapsed and filtered. Productive Simpson clonality was computed per sample as the square root of Simpson's diversity index over productive rearrangements. TCRdb obtained this table from immuneACCESS and retained in-frame rearrangements with V and J assigned. These tables miss some clones; where compared with another copy, unresolved V genes account for less than half of the shortfall, and the remainder is unexplained. For V, J and clone size, that table is used; D and trimming come from the DNA. Recorded for this sample are over 250,000 clones; approximately 91% of them occurred a single time. The ten top clones hold approximately 2% of the sample.

The rearrangement joined TRBV12-3 or TRBV12-4 to TRBJ2-7, and TRBD1 matches 8 of the central bases. The sample comprised peripheral blood. This clonotype was obtained from a man between 45 and 60 years old with acute or convalescent COVID-19. This receptor has the CDR3 CASSRQGFEQYF. The DNA reads as follows: TGTGCCAGCAGTCGACAGGGGTTCGAGCAGTACTTC.